Below, one T cell receptor (beta chain) is given with its context. Generated by immunoSEQ multiplex PCR, the TCRdb table keeps only in-frame clones and is missing some. The data contain 75,000 to 95,000 clones, about four fifths of them singletons. The sample comes from a study of OX40 agonist ivuxolimab in advanced cancers. Study context: At 0.01 to 10 mg/kg, ivuxolimab was administered intravenously to patients every 2 weeks. Every patient in dose escalation had hepatocellular carcinoma, melanoma, renal cell or head and neck cancer. Prior checkpoint blockade (anti-PD-1, anti-PD-L1 or anti-CTLA-4) was permitted; about 40% had it.

Germline lookup yields CDR1 LNHDA and CDR2 SQIVND (reference sequence). There are 17 residues in the CDR3. V shed 5 bases, J shed 9 bases, and the junction held 12 bases outside the gene matches. This sample comprised CD4+ or CD8+ T cells sorted from blood, obtained in a trial of the OX40 agonist ivuxolimab. The clonotype was recovered from an adult with an advanced solid tumor such as melanoma, head and neck, liver or kidney cancer. The rearrangement joins TRBV19 to TRBJ2-1; 14 bases map to TRBD2. For the CDR3, the DNA is TGTGCCAGTAGTGGCGGGGGACTAGCGGGAGCGGTCGGTGAGCAGTTCTTC. Its translation is CASSGGGLAGAVGEQFF.